These T cell receptor beta chains were read from a single sample in a study of blood T cells in healthy people across ages. TCRdb reanalysed the 5' RACE reads using MiXCR and keeps one entry per CDR3 protein. Of under 1,000,000 distinct CDR3 sequences listed, 36% are singletons. The sequenced material came from blood. The receptors come from a man in his late teens or twenties in good health. CDR3s include the opening cysteine and the closing phenylalanine or tryptophan. A D gene is named only where the DNA matches it firmly. The size field is filled for only some rows; it gives once, few, many or a size class.

>.|TRBJ2-1|TRBV6-6|.
TGTGCCAGCAGTTACGGGAAGTATAATGAGCAGTTCTTC
CASSYGKYNEQFF
>.|TRBJ2-1|TRBV11-2|.
TGTGCCAGCAGCTTAGGAGGGAGTAGGAATGAGCAGTTCTTC
CASSLGGSRNEQFF
>.|TRBJ1-4|TRBV30|.
TGTGCCTGGAGCCCTAATGAAAAACTGTTTTTT
CAWSPNEKLFF
>many|TRBJ2-1|TRBV9|TRBD2
TGTGCCAGCAGCGTGACTAGCGTCAATGAGCAGTTCTTC
CASSVTSVNEQFF
>.|TRBJ2-7|TRBV5-1|.
TGCGCCAGCGGCCAGACAGGAGCTAGGGGCTACGAGCAGTACTTC
CASGQTGARGYEQYF
>few|TRBJ1-6|TRBV3-1|TRBD1
TGTGCCAGCGTTGAACAGGGGGTTTCCTCACCCCTCCACTTT
CASVEQGVSSPLHF
>few|TRBJ2-4|TRBV9|.
TGTGCCAGCGGCAGGGACGGAAACATTCAGTACTTC
CASGRDGNIQYF
>.|TRBJ2-7|TRBV3-1|TRBD2
TGTGCCAGCAGCCGAGGACTAGCGGGGGGCCTCAGTCCGGGTGTTGATGAGCAGTACTTC
CASSRGLAGGLSPGVDEQYF
>few|TRBJ2-5|TRBV7-9|.
TGTGCCAGCAGCCCTCTAGCGACTGTAGAGACCCAGTACTTC
CASSPLATVETQYF
>.|TRBJ2-7|TRBV9|TRBD1
TGTGCCAGCAGCACGGGACAGGGATACGAGCAGTACTTC
CASSTGQGYEQYF
>.|TRBJ2-3|TRBV12-3/TRBV12-4|.
TGTGCCAGCAGTTGGGGGGACTCCACAGATACGCAGTATTTT
CASSWGDSTDTQYF
>.|TRBJ2-3|TRBV20-1|TRBD1
TGCAGTGCTACAATAATCGCGGGACAGGGGGTGAAAGATACGCAGTATTTT
CSATIIAGQGVKDTQYF
>.|TRBJ2-1|TRBV7-3|TRBD2
TGTGCCAGCAGCTTAATACCCGGCGGGGGGGGCAAGAATGAGCGGTTCTTC
CASSLIPGGGGKNERFF
>few|TRBJ2-3|TRBV7-2|TRBD2
TGTGCCAGCAGCTTAGTCCCTGGACTAGGCACAGATACGCAGTATTTT
CASSLVPGLGTDTQYF
>.|TRBJ1-2|TRBV4-2|.
TGTGCCAGCAGCCAAGAAGCCTGGGCAGGGGCTTTTGGCTACACCTTC
CASSQEAWAGAFGYTF
>.|TRBJ2-3|TRBV5-5|.
TGTGCCAGCAGCCCGGGCGGGTTTGGCTACACAGATACGCAGTATTTT
CASSPGGFGYTDTQYF
>.|TRBJ1-6|TRBV5-1|.
TGCGCCAGCAGCTTGGATGGCAGTAATTCACCCCCCCACTTT
CASSLDGSNSPPHF
>.|TRBJ2-5|TRBV28|.
TGTGCCAGCAGTTTACCGGGCAAGGGAAGGGGTCAAGAGACCCAGTACTTC
CASSLPGKGRGQETQYF
>few|TRBJ2-2|TRBV5-1|TRBD2
TGCGCCAGCAGCTGGTCCCGGGGGGGTCTCCTGGCGAACACCGGGGAGCTGTTTTTT
CASSWSRGGLLANTGELFF
>few|TRBJ1-4|TRBV2|.
TGTGCCAGCAGTGTCGGAGGGAGGGAAAAACTGTTTTTT
CASSVGGREKLFF
>.|TRBJ2-4|TRBV20-1|.
TGCAGTGCTAGGCGGGGGCAAGCCAAAAACATTCAGTACTTC
CSARRGQAKNIQYF
>.|TRBJ1-4|TRBV5-4|TRBD1
TGTGCCAGCAGCTGGGACAGGGGTGGAGGAAAACTGTTTTTT
CASSWDRGGGKLFF
>few|TRBJ1-2|TRBV29-1|TRBD1
TGCAGCGTTGTAACAGGGGCGAGCTATGGCTACACCTTC
CSVVTGASYGYTF
>.|TRBJ2-3|TRBV6-6|.
TGTGCCACCTCCCGGGACACTAGCACAGATACGCAGTATTTT
CATSRDTSTDTQYF
>few|TRBJ2-1|TRBV7-3|.
TGTGCCAGCAGCTTATGGGGGGATGATTCCTACAATGAGCAGTTCTTC
CASSLWGDDSYNEQFF
>.|TRBJ1-5|TRBV7-9|.
TGTGCCAGCAGTCGTCTCGGGGCGGGCCAGCCCCAGCATTTT
CASSRLGAGQPQHF
>.|TRBJ1-5|TRBV20-1|.
TGCAGTGCTAGGGCCTCCGACTATAGCAATCAGCCCCAGCATTTT
CSARASDYSNQPQHF
>.|TRBJ2-3|TRBV12-3/TRBV12-4|.
TGTGCCAGCAGTTTGGCCGGGGGCCACCCAGATACGCAGTATTTT
CASSLAGGHPDTQYF
>many|TRBJ2-3|TRBV12-3/TRBV12-4|.
TGTGCCAGCAGTTTCCCGGGCAGCACAGATACGCAGTATTTT
CASSFPGSTDTQYF
>many|TRBJ1-2|TRBV15|.
TGTGCCACCAGCAGAGATCGGGGCAGGCACTATGGCTACACCTTC
CATSRDRGRHYGYTF
>once|TRBJ2-2|TRBV6-2/TRBV6-3|.
TGTGCCAGCAACCAGCGTCTGAGCACCGGGGAGCTGTTTTTT
CASNQRLSTGELFF
>.|TRBJ2-7|TRBV27|TRBD1
TGTGCCAGCAGTTTATCCTCGGGGACAGGGTACGAGCAGTACTTC
CASSLSSGTGYEQYF
>.|TRBJ2-1|TRBV20-1|TRBD2
TGCAGTGCTAGGAGAGCGGGGGAACTCAATGAGCAGTTCTTC
CSARRAGELNEQFF
>.|TRBJ2-1|TRBV7-2|TRBD2
TGTGCCAGCAGCCTCATATCTCTAGCGGGGGGGCCGGGGAATGAGCAGTTCTTC
CASSLISLAGGPGNEQFF
>few|TRBJ1-6|TRBV5-4|TRBD1
TGTGCCAGCAGCTCACAGGGGGAGAATTCACCCCTCCACTTT
CASSSQGENSPLHF
>.|TRBJ2-1|TRBV6-6|.
TGTGCCAGCAGTTCCACGGGACTCTACAATGAGCAGTTCTTC
CASSSTGLYNEQFF
>many|TRBJ2-7|TRBV5-1|TRBD2
TGCGCCAGCAGCTTAGTCCCACCTAGCGGGGGAGTTTACGAGCAGTACTTC
CASSLVPPSGGVYEQYF
>few|TRBJ2-1|TRBV12-3/TRBV12-4|TRBD2
TGTGCCAGCAGTTTACCGGGACTAGCGGGGGGGCCTGTCTCCTACAATGAGCAGTTCTTC
CASSLPGLAGGPVSYNEQFF
>.|TRBJ2-7|TRBV6-2/TRBV6-3|.
TGTGCCAGCAGTCACGCCCCCTACGAGCAGTACTTC
CASSHAPYEQYF
>.|TRBJ1-1|TRBV18|.
TGTGCCAGCTCACCACCTGGAGAAATGAACACTGAAGCTTTCTTT
CASSPPGEMNTEAFF
>many|TRBJ1-5|TRBV7-2|.
TGTGCCAGCAGCTTAGTAGGGGACCGTAATCAGCCCCAGCATTTT
CASSLVGDRNQPQHF
>.|TRBJ2-1|TRBV6-6|.
TGTGCCAGCAGTTCCCCTCTGACAGTCTACAATGAGCAGTTCTTC
CASSSPLTVYNEQFF
>many|TRBJ1-2|TRBV12-3/TRBV12-4|.
TGTGCCAGCAGTTTCGCGGACCGCACAGGGGGCTACACCTTC
CASSFADRTGGYTF
>few|TRBJ1-2|TRBV4-2|TRBD1
TGTGCCAGCAGCCAAGCCGGGACAGGCCTGGACTATGGCTACACCTTC
CASSQAGTGLDYGYTF
>.|TRBJ2-3|TRBV7-2|TRBD2
TGTGCCAGCAGCTCCCAGCGGGGGCCCCAAGGGGATACGCAGTATTTT
CASSSQRGPQGDTQYF
>.|TRBJ1-6|TRBV27|.
TGTGCCAGCAGTTTAAAAGTCTCCTATAATTCACCCCTCCACTTT
CASSLKVSYNSPLHF
>many|TRBJ1-2|TRBV20-1|.
TGCAGTGCCCCGGCGGGGGGCACGGACTATGGCTACACCTTC
CSAPAGGTDYGYTF
>few|TRBJ1-6|TRBV27|.
TGTGCCAGCAGTTTATCGGGAGGGTTCGTCGTGTCTGGGATTTCACCCCTCCACTTT
CASSLSGGFVVSGISPLHF
>many|TRBJ2-3|TRBV12-3/TRBV12-4|TRBD1
TGCGCCAGTGGACAGGGGAGCACAGATACGCAGTATTTT
CASGQGSTDTQYF
>.|TRBJ1-6|TRBV7-2|.
TGTGCCAGCAGCTTAACTTCCGACAGAGGAAATTCACCCCTCCACTTT
CASSLTSDRGNSPLHF
>few|TRBJ1-5|TRBV4-2|.
TGTGCCAGCAGCCAGTGGGTGGACAGCAATCAGCCCCAGCATTTT
CASSQWVDSNQPQHF
>few|TRBJ2-3|TRBV10-3|.
TGTGCCGCGGCAGCTGGGCGAGGGTACACAGATACGCAGTATTTT
CAAAAGRGYTDTQYF
>.|TRBJ2-6|TRBV27|TRBD1
TGTGCCAGCAGTGGGACAGTTGACTCTGGGGCCAACGTCCTGACTTTC
CASSGTVDSGANVLTF
>.|TRBJ2-7|TRBV5-1|.
TGCGCCAGCAGCTTGGCGGACAGCGACTACGAGCAGTACTTC
CASSLADSDYEQYF
>.|TRBJ2-1|TRBV4-2|.
TGTGCCAGCAGCCAAAGAAGGGACGGGGAGCAGTTCTTC
CASSQRRDGEQFF
>many|TRBJ2-7|TRBV12-3/TRBV12-4|.
TGCGCCAGCAGCCCCGGACGGTACGAGCAGTACTTC
CASSPGRYEQYF
>once|TRBJ1-2|TRBV10-3|TRBD1
TGTGCCACCATGGGACAGGGGGCGCCCGGCTACACCTTC
CATMGQGAPGYTF
>.|TRBJ2-1|TRBV9|TRBD2
TGTGCCAGCAGCCCTCGACCGGGACTAGCGGGAGGGGGGAATGAGCAGTTCTTC
CASSPRPGLAGGGNEQFF
>.|TRBJ2-2|TRBV9|.
TGTGCCAGCACCCCCGGGGTTATCAACGGGGAGCTGTTTTTT
CASTPGVINGELFF